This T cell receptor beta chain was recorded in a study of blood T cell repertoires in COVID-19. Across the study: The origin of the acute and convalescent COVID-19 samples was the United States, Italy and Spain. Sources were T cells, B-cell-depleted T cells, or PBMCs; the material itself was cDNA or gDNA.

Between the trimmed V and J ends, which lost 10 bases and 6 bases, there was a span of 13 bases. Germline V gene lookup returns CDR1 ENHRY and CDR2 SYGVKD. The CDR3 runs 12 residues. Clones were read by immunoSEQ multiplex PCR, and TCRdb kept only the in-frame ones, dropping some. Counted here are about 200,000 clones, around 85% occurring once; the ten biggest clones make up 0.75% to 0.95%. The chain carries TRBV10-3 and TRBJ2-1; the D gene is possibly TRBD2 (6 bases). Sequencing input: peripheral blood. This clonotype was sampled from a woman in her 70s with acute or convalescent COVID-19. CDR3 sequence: CATDRGINEQFF. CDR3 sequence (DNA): TGTGCCACCGACCGGGGGATCAATGAGCAGTTCTTC.